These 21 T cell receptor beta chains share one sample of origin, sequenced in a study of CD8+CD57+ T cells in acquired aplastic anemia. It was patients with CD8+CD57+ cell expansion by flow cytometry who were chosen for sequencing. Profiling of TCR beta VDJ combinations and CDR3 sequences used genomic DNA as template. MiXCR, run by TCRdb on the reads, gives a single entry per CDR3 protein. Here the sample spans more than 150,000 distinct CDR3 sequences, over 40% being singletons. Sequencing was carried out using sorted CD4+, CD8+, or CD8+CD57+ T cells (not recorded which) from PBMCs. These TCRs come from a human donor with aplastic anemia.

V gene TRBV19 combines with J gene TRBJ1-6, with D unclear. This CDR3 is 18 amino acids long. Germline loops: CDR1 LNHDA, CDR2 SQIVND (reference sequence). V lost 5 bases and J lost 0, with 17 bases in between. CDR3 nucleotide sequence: TGTGCCAGTAGTCGACCCGACAACGAGAGCTCCTATAATTCACCCCTCCACTTT. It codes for CASSRPDNESSYNSPLHF.

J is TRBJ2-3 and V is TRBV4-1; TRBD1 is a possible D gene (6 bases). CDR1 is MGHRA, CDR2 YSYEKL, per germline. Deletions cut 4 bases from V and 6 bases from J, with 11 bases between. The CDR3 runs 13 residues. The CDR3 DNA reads TGCGCCAGCAGCCCTAGGGACATCGATACGCAGTATTTT. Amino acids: CASSPRDIDTQYF.

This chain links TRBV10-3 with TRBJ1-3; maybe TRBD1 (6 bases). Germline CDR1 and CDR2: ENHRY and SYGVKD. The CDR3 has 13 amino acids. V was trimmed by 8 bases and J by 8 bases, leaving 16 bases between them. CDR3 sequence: CAILNRVRHTIYF. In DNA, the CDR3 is TGTGCCATCCTTAACAGGGTTAGGCACACCATATATTTT.

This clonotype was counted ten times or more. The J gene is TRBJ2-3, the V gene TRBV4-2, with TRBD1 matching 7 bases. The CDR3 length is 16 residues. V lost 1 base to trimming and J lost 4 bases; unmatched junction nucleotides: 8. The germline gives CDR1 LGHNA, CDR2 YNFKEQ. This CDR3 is CASSQVGTDGSDTQYF. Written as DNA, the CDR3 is TGTGCCAGCAGCCAAGTGGGGACAGACGGTTCAGATACGCAGTATTTT.

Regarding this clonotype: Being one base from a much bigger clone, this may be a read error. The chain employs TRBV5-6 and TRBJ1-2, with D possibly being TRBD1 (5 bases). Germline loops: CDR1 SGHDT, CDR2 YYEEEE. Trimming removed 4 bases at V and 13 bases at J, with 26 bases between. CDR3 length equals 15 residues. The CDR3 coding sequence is TGTGCCAGCAGCCCCTGGGTAGCAGTTCGCATTGGGGGCACCTTC. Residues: CASSPWVAVRIGGTF.

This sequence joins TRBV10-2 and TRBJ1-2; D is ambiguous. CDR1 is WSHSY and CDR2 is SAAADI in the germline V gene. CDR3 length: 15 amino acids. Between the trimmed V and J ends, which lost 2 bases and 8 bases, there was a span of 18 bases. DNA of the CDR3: TGCGCCAGCAGTGAGGGCGTCCGAGGCGGCGGAGGCTACACCTTC. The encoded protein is CASSEGVRGGGGYTF.

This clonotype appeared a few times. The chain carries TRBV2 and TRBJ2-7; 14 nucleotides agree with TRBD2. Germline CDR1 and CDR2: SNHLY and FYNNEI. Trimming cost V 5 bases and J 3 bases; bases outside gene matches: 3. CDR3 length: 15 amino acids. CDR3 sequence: CASSFGLAGGYEQYF. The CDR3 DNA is TGTGCCAGCAGTTTTGGACTAGCGGGGGGCTACGAGCAGTACTTC.

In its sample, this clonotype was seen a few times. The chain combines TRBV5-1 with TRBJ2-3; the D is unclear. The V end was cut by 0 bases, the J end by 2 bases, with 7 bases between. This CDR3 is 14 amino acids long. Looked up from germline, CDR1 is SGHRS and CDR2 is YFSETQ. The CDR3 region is CASSLERATDTQYF. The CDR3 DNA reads TGCGCCAGCAGCTTGGAACGGGCCACAGATACGCAGTATTTT.

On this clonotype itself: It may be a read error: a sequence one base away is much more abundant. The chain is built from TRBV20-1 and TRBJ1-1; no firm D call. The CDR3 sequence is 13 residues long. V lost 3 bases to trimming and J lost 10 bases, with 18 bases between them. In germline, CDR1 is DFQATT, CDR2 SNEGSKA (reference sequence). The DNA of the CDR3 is TGCAGTGCTAGTAGAGCGGACGGTTTGGGAGCTTTCTTT. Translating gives CSASRADGLGAFF.

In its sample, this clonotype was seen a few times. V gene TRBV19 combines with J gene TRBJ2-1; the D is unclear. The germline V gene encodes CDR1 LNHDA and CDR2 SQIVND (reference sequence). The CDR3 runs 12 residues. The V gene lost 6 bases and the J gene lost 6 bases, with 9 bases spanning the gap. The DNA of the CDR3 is TGTGCCAGTAGGGGTGGAAGCAATGAGCAGTTCTTC. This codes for CASRGGSNEQFF. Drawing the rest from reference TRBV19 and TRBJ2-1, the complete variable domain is DGGITQSPKYLFRKEGQNVTLSCEQNLNHDAMYWYRQDPGQGLRLIYYSQIVNDFQKGDIAEGYSVSREKKESFPLTVTSAQKNPTAFYLCASRGGSNEQFFGPGTRLTVL.

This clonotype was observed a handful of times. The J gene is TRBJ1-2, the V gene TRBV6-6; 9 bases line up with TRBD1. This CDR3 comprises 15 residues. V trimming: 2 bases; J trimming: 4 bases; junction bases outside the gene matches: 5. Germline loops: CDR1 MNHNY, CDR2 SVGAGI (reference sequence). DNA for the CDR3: TGTGCCAGCAGTTACCCTACAGGGGGCTTCTATGGCTACACCTTC. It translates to CASSYPTGGFYGYTF.

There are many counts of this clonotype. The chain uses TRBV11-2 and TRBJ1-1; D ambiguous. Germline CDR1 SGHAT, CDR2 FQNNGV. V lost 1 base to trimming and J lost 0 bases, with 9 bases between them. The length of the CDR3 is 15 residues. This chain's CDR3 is CASSLGPIMNTEAFF. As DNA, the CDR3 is TGTGCCAGCAGCTTAGGACCGATTATGAACACTGAAGCTTTCTTT.

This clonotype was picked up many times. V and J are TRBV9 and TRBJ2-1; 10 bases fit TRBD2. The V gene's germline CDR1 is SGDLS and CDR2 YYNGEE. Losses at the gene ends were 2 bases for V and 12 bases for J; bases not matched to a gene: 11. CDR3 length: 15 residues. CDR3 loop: CASSVLLAGSSGQFF. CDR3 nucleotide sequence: TGTGCCAGCAGCGTTCTACTAGCGGGATCTTCCGGGCAGTTCTTC. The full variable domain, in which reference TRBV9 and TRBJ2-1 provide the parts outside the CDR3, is DSGVTQTPKHLITATGQRVTLRCSPRSGDLSVYWYQQSLDQGLQFLIQYYNGEERAKGNILERFSAQQFPDLHSELNLSSLELGDSALYFCASSVLLAGSSGQFFGPGTRLTVL.

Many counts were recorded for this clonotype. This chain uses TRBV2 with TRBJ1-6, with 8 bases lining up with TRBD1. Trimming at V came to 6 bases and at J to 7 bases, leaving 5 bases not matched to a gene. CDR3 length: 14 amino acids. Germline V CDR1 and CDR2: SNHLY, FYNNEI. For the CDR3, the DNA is TGTGCCAGCAGCGCCGGGACAGGCAATTCACCCCTCCACTTT. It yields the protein CASSAGTGNSPLHF.

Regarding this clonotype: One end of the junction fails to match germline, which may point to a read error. CDR3: CASSVAYQANNSPLHF. The CDR3 nucleotides read TGTGCCAGCAGCGTAGCTTACCAGGCCAATAACTCACCCCTCCACTTT. This rearrangement joins TRBV9 to TRBJ1-6, with D uncertain. Germline loops: CDR1 SGDLS, CDR2 YYNGEE. CDR3 length: 16 residues.

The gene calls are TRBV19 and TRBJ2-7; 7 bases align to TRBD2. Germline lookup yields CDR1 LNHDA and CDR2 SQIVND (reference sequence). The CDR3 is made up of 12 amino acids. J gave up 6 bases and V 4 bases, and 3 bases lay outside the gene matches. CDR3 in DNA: TGTGCCAGTAGTAATCCGGGGGGCGAGCAGTACGTC. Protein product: CASSNPGGEQYV.

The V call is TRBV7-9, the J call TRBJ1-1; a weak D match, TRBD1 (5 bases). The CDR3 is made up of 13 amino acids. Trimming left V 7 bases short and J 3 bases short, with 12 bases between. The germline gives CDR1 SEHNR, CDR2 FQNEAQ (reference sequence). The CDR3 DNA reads TGTGCCAGCACCCCTCAAGGGGACACTGAAGCTTTCTTT. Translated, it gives CASTPQGDTEAFF.

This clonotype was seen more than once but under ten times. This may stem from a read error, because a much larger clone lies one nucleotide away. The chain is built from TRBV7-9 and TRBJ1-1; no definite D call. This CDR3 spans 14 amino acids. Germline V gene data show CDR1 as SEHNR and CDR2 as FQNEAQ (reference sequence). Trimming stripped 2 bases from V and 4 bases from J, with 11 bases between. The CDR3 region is CASSLMGCSTEAFF. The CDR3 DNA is TGTGCCAGCAGCTTAATGGGGTGCTCCACTGAAGCTTTCTTT. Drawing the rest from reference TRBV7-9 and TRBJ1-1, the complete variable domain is DTGVSQNPRHKITKRGQNVTFRCDPISEHNRLYWYRQTLGQGPEFLTYFQNEAQLEKSRLLSDRFSAERPKGSFSTLEIQRTEQGDSAMYLCASSLMGCSTEAFFGQGTRLTVV.

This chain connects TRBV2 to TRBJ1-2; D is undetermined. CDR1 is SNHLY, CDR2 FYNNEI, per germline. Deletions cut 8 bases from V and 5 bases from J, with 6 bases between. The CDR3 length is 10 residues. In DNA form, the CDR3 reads TGTGCCAGCTGGGTGTATGGCTACACCTTC. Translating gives CASWVYGYTF. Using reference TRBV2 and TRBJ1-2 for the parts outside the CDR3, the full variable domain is EPEVTQTPSHQVTQMGQEVILRCVPISNHLYFYWYRQILGQKVEFLVSFYNNEISEKSEIFDDQFSVERPDGSNFTLKIRSTKLEDSAMYFCASWVYGYTFGSGTRLTVV.

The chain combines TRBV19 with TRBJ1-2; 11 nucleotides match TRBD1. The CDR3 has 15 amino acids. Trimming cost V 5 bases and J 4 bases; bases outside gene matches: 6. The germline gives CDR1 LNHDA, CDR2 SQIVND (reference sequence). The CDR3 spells CASSSDRGQIYGYTF. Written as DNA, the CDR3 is TGTGCCAGTAGTTCGGACAGGGGGCAGATCTATGGCTACACCTTC. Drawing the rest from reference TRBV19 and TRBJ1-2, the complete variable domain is DGGITQSPKYLFRKEGQNVTLSCEQNLNHDAMYWYRQDPGQGLRLIYYSQIVNDFQKGDIAEGYSVSREKKESFPLTVTSAQKNPTAFYLCASSSDRGQIYGYTFGSGTRLTVV.

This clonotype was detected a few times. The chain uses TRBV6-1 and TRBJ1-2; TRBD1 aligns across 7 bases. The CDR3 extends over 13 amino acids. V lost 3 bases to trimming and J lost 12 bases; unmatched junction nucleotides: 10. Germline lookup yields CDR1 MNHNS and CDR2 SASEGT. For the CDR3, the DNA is TGTGCCAGCAGTGATCGTGGGACAGTAGGGCACACCTTC. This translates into CASSDRGTVGHTF.